This T cell receptor beta chain was sequenced during a study of identical twins. Germline lookup yields CDR1 MNHEY and CDR2 SVGEGT. There are 14 residues in the CDR3. V dropped 5 bases and J dropped 6; count of bases not matched to a gene: 6. Template switching (which added a universal primer site) was used, and cDNA carried unique molecular identifiers. TCRdb reprocessed the 5' RACE reads via MiXCR and lists one record per CDR3 protein. The sample shows about 450,000 distinct CDR3 sequences, under 20% of them seen only once. This clonotype has ten or more counts. The sequencing sample was made of naive T cells sorted from blood. The chain has TRBV6-2 or TRBV6-3 and TRBJ1-5, with 8 bases identical to TRBD1. The TCR was taken from a man aged 45 to 65 in good health. CDR3 in amino acids: CASSPGQGIQPQHF. Written as DNA, the CDR3 is TGTGCCAGCAGTCCAGGACAGGGTATTCAGCCCCAGCATTTT.